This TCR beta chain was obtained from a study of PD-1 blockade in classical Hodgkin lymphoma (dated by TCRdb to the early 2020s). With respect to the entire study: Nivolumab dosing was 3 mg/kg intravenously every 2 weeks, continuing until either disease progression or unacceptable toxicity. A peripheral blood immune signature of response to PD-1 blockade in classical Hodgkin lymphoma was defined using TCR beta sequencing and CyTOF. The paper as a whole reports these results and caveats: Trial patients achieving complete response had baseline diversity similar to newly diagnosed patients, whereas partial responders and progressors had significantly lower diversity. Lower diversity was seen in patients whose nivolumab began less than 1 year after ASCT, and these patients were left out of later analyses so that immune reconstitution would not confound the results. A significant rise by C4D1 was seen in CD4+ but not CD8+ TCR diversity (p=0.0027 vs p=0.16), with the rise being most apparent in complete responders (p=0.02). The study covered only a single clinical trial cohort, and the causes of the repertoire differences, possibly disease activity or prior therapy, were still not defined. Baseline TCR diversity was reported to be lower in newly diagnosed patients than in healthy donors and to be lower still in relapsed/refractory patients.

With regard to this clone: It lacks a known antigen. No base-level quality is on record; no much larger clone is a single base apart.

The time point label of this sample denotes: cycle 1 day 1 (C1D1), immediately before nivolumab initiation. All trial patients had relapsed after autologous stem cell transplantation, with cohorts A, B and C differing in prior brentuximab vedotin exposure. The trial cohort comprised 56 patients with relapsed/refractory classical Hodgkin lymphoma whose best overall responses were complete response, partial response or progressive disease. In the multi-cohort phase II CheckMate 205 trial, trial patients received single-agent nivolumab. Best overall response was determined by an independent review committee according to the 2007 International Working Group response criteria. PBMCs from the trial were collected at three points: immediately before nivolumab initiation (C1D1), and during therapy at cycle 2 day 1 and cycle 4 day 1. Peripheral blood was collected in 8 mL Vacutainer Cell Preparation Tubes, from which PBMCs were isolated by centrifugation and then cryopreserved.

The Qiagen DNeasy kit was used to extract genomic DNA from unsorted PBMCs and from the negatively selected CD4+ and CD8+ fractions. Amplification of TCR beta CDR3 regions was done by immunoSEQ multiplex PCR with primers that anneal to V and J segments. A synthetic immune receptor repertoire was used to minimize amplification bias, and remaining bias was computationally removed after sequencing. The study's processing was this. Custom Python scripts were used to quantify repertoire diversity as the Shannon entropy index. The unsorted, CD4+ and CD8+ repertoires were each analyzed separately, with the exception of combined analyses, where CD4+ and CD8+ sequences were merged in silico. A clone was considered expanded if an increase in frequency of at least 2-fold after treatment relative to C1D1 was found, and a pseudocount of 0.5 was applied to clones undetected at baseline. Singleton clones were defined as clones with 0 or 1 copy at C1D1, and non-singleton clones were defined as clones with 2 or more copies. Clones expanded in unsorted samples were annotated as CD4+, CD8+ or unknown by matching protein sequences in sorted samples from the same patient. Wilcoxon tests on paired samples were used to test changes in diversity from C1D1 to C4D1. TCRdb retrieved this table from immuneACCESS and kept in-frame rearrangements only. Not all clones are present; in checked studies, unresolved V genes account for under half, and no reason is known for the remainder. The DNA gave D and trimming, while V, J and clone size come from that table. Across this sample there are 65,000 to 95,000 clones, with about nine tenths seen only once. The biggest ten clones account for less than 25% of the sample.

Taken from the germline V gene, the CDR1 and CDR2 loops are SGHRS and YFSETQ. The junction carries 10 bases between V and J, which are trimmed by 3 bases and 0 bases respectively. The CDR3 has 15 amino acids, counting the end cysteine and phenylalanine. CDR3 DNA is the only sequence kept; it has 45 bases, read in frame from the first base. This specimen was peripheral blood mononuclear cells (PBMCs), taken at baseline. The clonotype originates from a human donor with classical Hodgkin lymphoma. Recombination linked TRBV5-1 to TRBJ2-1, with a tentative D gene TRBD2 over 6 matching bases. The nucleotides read TGCGCCAGCAGCTGGGTGGGAGGCTCCTACAATGAGCAGTTCTTC. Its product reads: CASSWVGGSYNEQFF.